This T cell receptor (beta chain) was obtained from a study of blood T cell repertoires in COVID-19. Study-wide context: Samples of COVID-19 (acute and convalescent) were obtained from the United States, Italy and Spain. Sources were T cells, B-cell-depleted T cells, or PBMCs; the material itself was cDNA or gDNA.

The CDR3 has 16 amino acids. Germline V lookup: CDR1 MNHEY, CDR2 SVGEGT. The ends lost 4 bases at V and 10 bases at J; junction bases unmatched: 14. Source study methods: It was from reference gene primer amplification that nucleated cell counts were estimated. TCRdb's copy holds only in-frame clones and misses some; the assay was immunoSEQ multiplex PCR. V, J and clone size reflect that table, while D and trimming were determined from the DNA. The sample has approximately 200,000 clones; 88% are singletons. The source is a man between 65 and 85 years old with acute or convalescent COVID-19. Sequencing input: peripheral blood. This sequence joins TRBV6-2 or TRBV6-3 and TRBJ2-2; 8 bases agree with TRBD2. This CDR3 reads CASSFGLAPKREELFF. The CDR3, as DNA: TGTGCCAGCAGTTTCGGACTAGCCCCAAAACGAGAGGAGCTGTTTTTT.